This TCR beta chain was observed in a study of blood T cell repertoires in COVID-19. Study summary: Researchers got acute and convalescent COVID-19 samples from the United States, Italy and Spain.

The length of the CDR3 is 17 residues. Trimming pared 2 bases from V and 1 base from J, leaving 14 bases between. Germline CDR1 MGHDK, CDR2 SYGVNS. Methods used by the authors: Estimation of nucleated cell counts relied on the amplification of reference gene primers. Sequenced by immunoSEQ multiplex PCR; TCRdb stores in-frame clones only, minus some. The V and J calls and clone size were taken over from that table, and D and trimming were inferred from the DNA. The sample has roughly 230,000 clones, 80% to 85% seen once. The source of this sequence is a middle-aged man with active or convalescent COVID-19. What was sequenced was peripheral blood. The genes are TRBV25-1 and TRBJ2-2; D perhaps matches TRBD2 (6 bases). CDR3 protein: CASSEGKWGLNTGELFF. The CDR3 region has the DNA TGTGCCAGCAGTGAAGGGAAGTGGGGACTGAACACCGGGGAGCTGTTTTTT.